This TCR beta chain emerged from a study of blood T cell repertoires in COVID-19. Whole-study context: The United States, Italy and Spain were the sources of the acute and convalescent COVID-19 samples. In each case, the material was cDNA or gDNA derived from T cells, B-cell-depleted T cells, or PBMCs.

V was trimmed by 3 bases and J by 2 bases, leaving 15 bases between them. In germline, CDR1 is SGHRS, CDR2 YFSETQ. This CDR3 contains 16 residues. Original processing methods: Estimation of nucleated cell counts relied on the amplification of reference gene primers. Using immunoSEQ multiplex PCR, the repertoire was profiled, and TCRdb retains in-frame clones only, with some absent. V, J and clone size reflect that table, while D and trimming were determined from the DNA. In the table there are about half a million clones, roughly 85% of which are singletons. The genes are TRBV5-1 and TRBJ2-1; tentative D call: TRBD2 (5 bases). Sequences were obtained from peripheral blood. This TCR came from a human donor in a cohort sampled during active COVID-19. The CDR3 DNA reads TGCGCCAGCAGCTGGCGACGGGATTTTGCCTACAATGAGCAGTTCTTC. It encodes CASSWRRDFAYNEQFF.